Listed here are 3 T cell receptor beta chains from one sample, sequenced in a study of cytomegalovirus exposure and HLA in healthy donors. Using immunoSEQ multiplex PCR, the repertoire was profiled, and TCRdb retains in-frame clones only, with some absent. The profile shows 190,000 or so clones, 80% to 85% of them singletons. The sequenced material came from PBMCs. These receptors came from a woman aged 18-30 years in good health and CMV-seropositive.

V gene TRBV4-3 combines with J gene TRBJ1-4; D perhaps matches TRBD1 (6 bases). The CDR3 runs 17 residues. CDR1 is LGHNA, CDR2 YSLEER, per germline. Trimming left V 2 bases short and J 7 bases short, with 20 bases between. In nucleotides, the CDR3 is TGCGCCAGCAGCCAATTACTGACGGGACACCTCTTTGAAAAACTGTTTTTT. Its translation: CASSQLLTGHLFEKLFF.

The chain links TRBV5-7 to TRBJ1-1; tentatively, D is TRBD1 (6 bases). TRBV5-7 qualifies as an ORF whose function is uncertain. This CDR3 contains 15 residues. V lost 4 bases to trimming and J lost 1 base, with 14 bases between them. The CDR3 DNA reads as TGTGCCAGCAGCGGATGGGACATGAGGAACACTGAAGCTTTCTTT. Translated: CASSGWDMRNTEAFF.

The chain has TRBV11-3 and TRBJ2-5, with 7 bases identical to TRBD2. CDR3 length: 15 residues. Germline V CDR1 and CDR2: SGHNT, YENEEA. Trimming took 2 bases from V and 4 from J; bases not matched to a gene: 7. CDR3 amino acids: CASSLNAGEGETQYF. DNA for the CDR3: TGTGCCAGCAGCTTAAATGCGGGAGAAGGAGAGACCCAGTACTTC.